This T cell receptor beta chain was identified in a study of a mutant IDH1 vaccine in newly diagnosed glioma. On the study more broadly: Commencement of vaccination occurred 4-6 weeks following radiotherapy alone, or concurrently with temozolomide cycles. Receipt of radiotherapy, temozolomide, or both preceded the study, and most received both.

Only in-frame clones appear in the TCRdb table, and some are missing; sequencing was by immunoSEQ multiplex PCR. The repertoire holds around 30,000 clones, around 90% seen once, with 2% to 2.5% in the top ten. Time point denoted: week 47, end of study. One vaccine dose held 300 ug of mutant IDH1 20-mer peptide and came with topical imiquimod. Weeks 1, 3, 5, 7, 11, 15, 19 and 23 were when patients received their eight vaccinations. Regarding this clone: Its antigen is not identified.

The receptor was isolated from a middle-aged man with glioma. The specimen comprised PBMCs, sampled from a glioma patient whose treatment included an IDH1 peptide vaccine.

The CDR3 loop reads CAISEGNLAGGPQETQYF. The CDR3 coding sequence is TGTGCCATCAGTGAGGGGAATCTAGCGGGAGGGCCCCAAGAGACCCAGTACTTC. The chain combines TRBV10-3 with TRBJ2-5; 12 bases fit TRBD2. With 2 bases clipped from V and 1 base from J, the junction kept 8 bases outside the gene matches. The CDR3 is 18 amino acids. Germline V gene data show CDR1 as ENHRY and CDR2 as SYGVKD.